The TCR beta chain described here comes from a study of human CD8 memory T cell subsets. Findings of the study overall: Effector memory cells lacked the similarly high diversity that stem-like memory and precursor exhausted T cells had. Minimally overlapping with each other were the repertoires of precursor exhausted and stem-like memory T cells.

Regarding this clonotype: Its cognate antigen is unknown.

Total CD8+ T cells were enriched by a separation that was negative and magnetic. For every subset, the RNA was derived from duplicate vials of more than 120,000 sorted CD8+ T cells. Libraries targeted TCR beta using 5' RACE with UMIs. TCRdb re-called the 5' RACE reads and catalogs CDR3 proteins one per entry, DNA excluded. The sample has approximately 12,000 distinct CDR3 sequences. Germline V CDR1 and CDR2: MNHEY, SVGEGT. The CDR3 is 13 amino acids. This chain uses TRBV6-2 or TRBV6-3 with TRBJ2-1; absent DNA, TCRdb's TRBD2 call cannot be checked. The receptor comes from a human donor in good health. The sequenced sample consisted of CD8+ T cells from PBMCs. The CDR3 here is CASSMGGSNEQFF.